This T cell receptor beta chain is from a study of human T cells and chemical hapten exposure (dated by TCRdb to the early 2020s). Background for the entire study: Libraries were combined into a pool for sequencing, and differences in TCR yield between samples came mainly from small differences in library volumes within the pool. This study followed changes in the peripheral blood TCR repertoire in vivo during primary and secondary sensitization of alopecia patients to the hapten diphenylcyclopropenone (DPC). Each blood RNA sample was used to sequence both TCR alpha and TCR beta chains.

Study-level results and caveats: After repeated subsampling, changes were observed in the strength of the expansion versus patch-test correlation and in the threshold at which the correlation became significant. The number of TCRs above 1 in 1000 frequency did not change with DPC sensitization; there was no evidence of global repertoire structure alterations.

This clonotype has ten or more counts. It lacks a known antigen. Per-nucleotide qualities are absent, and no much larger clonotype sits a single base away. The receptor library was made with RACE. The sequencer listed for this sample is NextSeq 500. During library preparation, unique molecular identifiers were attached to individual cDNA molecules so that TCRs could be counted in a quantitative, reproducible way. The paper's processing steps were these. The median number of TCRs per sample was 85,000 to 100,000, ranging from 23,224 to 690,600. V, J and CDR3 annotation of the TCR reads was performed with the Decombinator software suite. For PS versus PT1 abundance plots, all samples were subsampled to the same number of TCRs (28,000). TCRs were defined as expanded if absent before sensitization and observed at least eight times at the 2-week time point. TCRdb took the public reads, trimmed them with fastp at Q25, ran MiXCR for clone calling and kept in-frame beta chains. Rows with a matching CDR3 protein are joined into one entry that keeps the most common DNA and genes. The V and J calls shown here were made by TCRdb, not taken from the authors' results. The sample records around 65,000 distinct CDR3 sequences, roughly 6.1% of which are singletons. The ten largest clonotypes hold 3.4% of the sample.

Read against the paper, the sample's time point label means: healthy volunteer bleed at 6 weeks. Total RNA was extracted from unfractionated whole blood that had been collected in Tempus Blood RNA tubes. As TCR sequencing controls, several healthy volunteers were used, with blood taken at day 0, 2 weeks and 6 weeks. CDR1 and CDR2, per the germline V gene, are SQVTM and ANQGSEA. V is cut by 5 bases and J by 8 bases, and the space between the germline ends is 18 bases. Inclusive of the bounding cysteine and phenylalanine, the CDR3 is 13 residues long. The read is trimmed to its CDR3 DNA, 39 bases read in frame from base 1.

This sequence originates from a female donor in good health. Some clones in this sample may be carry-over from other donors' samples. The sequence joins TRBV29-1 to TRBJ1-2; the D gene is perhaps TRBD1, from 6 matching bases. The sample consisted of whole blood. The DNA sequence is as follows: TGCAGCGTTCCGGGAGGGGGGGCGAGAGGCTACACCTTC. This yields the protein CSVPGGGARGYTF. This CDR3, with the reference TRBV29-1 and TRBJ1-2 proteins standing in past its ends, gives the full variable domain SAVISQKPSRDICQRGTSLTIQCQVDSQVTMMFWYRQQPGQSLTLIATANQGSEATYESGFVIDKFPISRPNLTFSTLTVSNMSPEDSSIYLCSVPGGGARGYTFGSGTRLTVV.